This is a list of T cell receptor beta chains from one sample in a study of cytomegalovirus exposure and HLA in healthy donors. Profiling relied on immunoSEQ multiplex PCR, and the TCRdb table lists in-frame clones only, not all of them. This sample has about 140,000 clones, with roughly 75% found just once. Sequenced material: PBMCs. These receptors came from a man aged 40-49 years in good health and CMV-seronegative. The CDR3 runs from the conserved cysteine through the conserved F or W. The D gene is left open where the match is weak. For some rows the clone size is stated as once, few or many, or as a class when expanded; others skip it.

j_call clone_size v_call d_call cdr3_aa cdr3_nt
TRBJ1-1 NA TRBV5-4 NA CASSLASNTEAFF TGTGCCAGCAGCTTGGCCTCGAACACTGAAGCTTTCTTT
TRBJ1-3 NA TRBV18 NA CASSDGRGFSGNTIYF TGTGCCAGCTCCGACGGGAGAGGCTTCTCTGGAAACACCATATATTTT
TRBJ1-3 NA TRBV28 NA CASSILGGGGNTIYF TGTGCCAGCAGCATCCTGGGAGGGGGTGGAAACACCATATATTTT
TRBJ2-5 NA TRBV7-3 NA CASSLEFSGSQTQYF TGTGCCAGCAGCTTAGAATTTTCGGGGAGCCAGACCCAGTACTTC
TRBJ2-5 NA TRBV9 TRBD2 CASSVGSGATQYF TGTGCCAGCAGCGTGGGGAGCGGGGCGACCCAGTACTTC
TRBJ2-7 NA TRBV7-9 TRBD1 CASSLGQAFYEQYF TGTGCCAGCAGCTTGGGACAGGCGTTCTACGAGCAGTACTTC
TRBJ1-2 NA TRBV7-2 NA CASTIINNHGYTF TGTGCCAGCACCATAATTAACAACCATGGCTACACCTTC
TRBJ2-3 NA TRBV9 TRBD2 CASSVWRGGGDTQYF TGTGCCAGCAGCGTTTGGCGGGGGGGCGGGGATACGCAGTATTTT
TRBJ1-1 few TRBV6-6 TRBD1 CASSQLRGTFF TGTGCCAGCAGTCAGCTCAGGGGGACTTTCTTT
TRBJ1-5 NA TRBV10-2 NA CASCRTWGNQPQHF TGCGCCAGCTGTCGGACTTGGGGCAATCAGCCCCAGCATTTT
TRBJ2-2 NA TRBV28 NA CASSFSRNTGELFF TGTGCCAGCAGTTTTTCTCGGAACACCGGGGAGCTGTTTTTT
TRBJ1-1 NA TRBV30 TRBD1 CAWRTGQGNTEAFF TGTGCCTGGAGAACGGGACAGGGAAACACTGAAGCTTTCTTT
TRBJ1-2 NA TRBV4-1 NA CASSQVSGDYGYTF TGCGCCAGCAGCCAAGTCTCAGGGGACTATGGCTACACCTTC
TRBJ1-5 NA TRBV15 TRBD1 CATSREPTGFDQPQHF TGTGCCACCAGCAGAGAACCGACAGGGTTCGATCAGCCCCAGCATTTT
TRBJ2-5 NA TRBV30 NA CAWSLSEETQYF TGTGCCTGGAGTCTTTCGGAAGAGACCCAGTACTTC
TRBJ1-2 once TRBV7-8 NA CASSPPVGLGYGYTF TGTGCCAGCAGCCCCCCAGTCGGGTTGGGTTATGGCTACACCTTC
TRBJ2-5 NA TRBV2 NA CASSDKTVQETQYF TGTGCCAGCAGTGATAAGACTGTACAAGAGACCCAGTACTTC
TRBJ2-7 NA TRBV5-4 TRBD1 CASSLVIGGTYEQYF TGTGCCAGCAGTTTAGTTATAGGGGGCACGTACGAGCAGTACTTC
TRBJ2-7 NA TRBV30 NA CAWSVGMGASYEQYF TGTGCCTGGAGTGTAGGAATGGGGGCGAGCTACGAGCAGTACTTC
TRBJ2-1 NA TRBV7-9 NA CASSLAGPSSYNEQFF TGTGCCAGCAGCTTAGCGGGGCCTAGCTCCTACAATGAGCAGTTCTTC
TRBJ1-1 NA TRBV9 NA CASSPRVGAAEAFF TGTGCCAGCAGCCCCCGTGTGGGAGCAGCTGAAGCTTTCTTT
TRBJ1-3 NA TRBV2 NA CASSGRLGDTIYF TGTGCCAGCAGTGGCCGCCTCGGAGACACCATATATTTT
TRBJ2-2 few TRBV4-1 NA CASSKGQGNTGELFF TGCGCCAGCAGCAAGGGCCAGGGGAACACCGGGGAGCTGTTTTTT
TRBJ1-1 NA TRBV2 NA CASSGEVATEAFF TGTGCCAGCAGTGGAGAGGTGGCCACTGAAGCTTTCTTT
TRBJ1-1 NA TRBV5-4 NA CASSLKGPNTEAFF TGTGCCAGCAGCTTGAAGGGGCCGAACACTGAAGCTTTCTTT
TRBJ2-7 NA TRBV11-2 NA CASSLGHANSYEQYF TGTGCCAGCAGCTTAGGACACGCGAATTCCTACGAGCAGTACTTC
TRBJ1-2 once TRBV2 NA CASIPRGGDYGYTF TGTGCCAGCATCCCCCGGGGGGGAGACTATGGCTACACCTTC
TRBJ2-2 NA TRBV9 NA CASSVSLGELFF TGTGCCAGCAGCGTATCTCTCGGGGAGCTGTTTTTT
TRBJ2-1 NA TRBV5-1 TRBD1 CASNPGTAADEQFF TGCGCCAGCAACCCTGGGACAGCTGCCGATGAGCAGTTCTTC
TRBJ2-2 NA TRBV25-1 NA CASSESGLKSNTGELFF TGTGCCAGCAGTGAATCAGGCCTGAAATCGAACACCGGGGAGCTGTTTTTT
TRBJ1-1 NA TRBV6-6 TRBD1 CASSHRTGDTEAFF TGTGCCAGCAGTCACAGGACAGGGGACACTGAAGCTTTCTTT
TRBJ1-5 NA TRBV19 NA CASSMSQRNSNQPQHF TGTGCCAGTAGTATGAGTCAGAGGAATAGCAATCAGCCCCAGCATTTT
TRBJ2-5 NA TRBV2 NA CASSEYRLDGTQYF TGTGCCAGCAGTGAATATCGGCTAGATGGGACCCAGTACTTC
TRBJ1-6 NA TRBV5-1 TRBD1 CASSETGFGPNYNSPLHF TGCGCCAGCAGCGAGACAGGGTTTGGCCCCAATTATAATTCACCCCTCCACTTT
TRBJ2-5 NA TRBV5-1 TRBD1 CASSFDRGNQETQYF TGCGCCAGCAGCTTCGACAGGGGGAACCAAGAGACCCAGTACTTC
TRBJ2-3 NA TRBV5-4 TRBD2 CASSSGLAGGWEYF TGTGCCAGCAGCTCGGGACTAGCGGGGGGTTGGGAGTATTTT
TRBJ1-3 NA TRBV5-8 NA CASSQELQGGGNTIYF TGTGCCAGCAGCCAAGAACTACAGGGTGGTGGAAACACCATATATTTT
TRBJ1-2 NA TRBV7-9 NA CASSSGANYGYTF TGTGCCAGCAGCTCCGGGGCTAACTATGGCTACACCTTC
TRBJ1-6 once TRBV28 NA CASSSPRNSPLHF TGTGCCAGCAGTTCCCCCCGTAATTCACCCCTCCACTTT
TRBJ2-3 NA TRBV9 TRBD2 CASSDPPGEGPDTQYF TGTGCCAGCAGCGACCCTCCCGGGGAGGGGCCCGATACGCAGTATTTT
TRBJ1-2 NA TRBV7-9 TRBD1 CASSSTRRDRERMDYGYTF TGTGCCAGCAGCTCTACGAGGAGGGACAGGGAGCGAATGGACTATGGCTACACCTTC
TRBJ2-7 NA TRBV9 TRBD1 CASSAGTGDYEQYF TGTGCCAGCAGCGCTGGGACAGGGGACTACGAGCAGTACTTC